The 20 T cell receptor beta chains below were found in one sample sequenced in a study of cytomegalovirus exposure and HLA in healthy donors. 60 Vbeta and 13 Jbeta primers were used in PCR. Assay: immunoSEQ multiplex PCR; the TCRdb copy retains only in-frame clones and omits some. The sample lists some 80,000 clones, 10% occurring once. What was sequenced was PBMCs. The receptors here all came from a man aged 55 to 69 in good health and CMV-seropositive.

Comment on this clone: The junction differs from germline at one of its ends, possibly a read error. J is TRBJ1-5 and V is TRBV30, with 8 bases matching TRBD1. Germline values: CDR1 GTSNPN, CDR2 SVGIG (reference sequence). The CDR3 spans 14 residues. CDR3 bases: TGTGCCTGGACACCAGGACAGGGTAGTCAGCACCAGCATTTT. Residues: CAWTPGQGSQHQHF. The complete variable domain, with remaining parts taken from reference TRBV30 and TRBJ1-5, reads SQTIHQWPATLVQPVGSPLSLECTVEGTSNPNLYWYRQAAGRGLQLLFYSVGIGQISSEVPQNLSASRPQDRQFILSSKKLLLSDSGFYLCAWTPGQGSQHQHFGDGTRLSIL.

Only a few counts were recorded for this clone. The chain combines TRBV28 with TRBJ2-3; 8 bases map to TRBD1. Germline assignment: CDR1 MDHEN and CDR2 SYDVKM. This CDR3 is 15 amino acids long. Trimming cost V 3 bases and J 6 bases; bases outside gene matches: 8. The CDR3, as DNA: TGTGCCAGCAGTTTGGGCGGACAGGGAATGGATACGCAGTATTTT. Amino acid sequence: CASSLGGQGMDTQYF. Drawing the rest from reference TRBV28 and TRBJ2-3, the complete variable domain is DVKVTQSSRYLVKRTGEKVFLECVQDMDHENMFWYRQDPGLGLRLIYFSYDVKMKEKGDIPEGYSVSREKKERFSLILESASTNQTSMYLCASSLGGQGMDTQYFGPGTRLTVL.

This chain connects TRBV2 to TRBJ2-5, with 7 bases that match TRBD1. The junction had 4 bases not matched to a gene; V was cut back by 6 bases and J by 0 bases. The CDR3 consists of 14 residues. The germline gives CDR1 SNHLY, CDR2 FYNNEI. CDR3 DNA: TGTGCCAGCAGGGAGGACAGGAACCAAGAGACCCAGTACTTC. Translated, it gives CASREDRNQETQYF.

This clone is a singleton in its sample. The chain uses TRBV14 and TRBJ2-7, with a possible D match to TRBD2 (7 bases). CDR3 length: 18 amino acids. Per germline, CDR1 SGHDN and CDR2 FVKESK. The germline V and J ends were trimmed by 3 bases and 1 base, with 22 bases remaining between them. The CDR3 DNA is TGTGCCAGCAGCCAGCTAACCTCCCGGGGGGCCTTTTCCTACGAGCAGTACTTC. Translation: CASSQLTSRGAFSYEQYF.

The chain is built from TRBV18 and TRBJ2-7, with 9 bases that match TRBD1. Germline V gene lookup returns CDR1 KGHSH and CDR2 LQKENI. This CDR3 is 17 amino acids long. Trimming removed 5 bases from V and 0 bases from J; junction bases left unmatched: 11. CDR3 amino acids: CASSTGQGKQISYEQYF. In DNA, the CDR3 is TGTGCCAGCTCAACGGGACAGGGTAAGCAAATCTCCTACGAGCAGTACTTC.

The genes are TRBV19 and TRBJ2-3, with 7 bases that match TRBD1. V shed 3 bases, J shed 2 bases, and the junction held 8 bases outside the gene matches. Germline V CDR1 and CDR2: LNHDA, SQIVND (reference sequence). The CDR3 sequence is 16 residues long. CDR3 residues: CASSIPVTGTTDTQYF. In nucleotides, the CDR3 is TGTGCCAGTAGTATCCCAGTGACAGGGACCACAGATACGCAGTATTTT. The complete variable domain, with remaining parts taken from reference TRBV19 and TRBJ2-3, reads DGGITQSPKYLFRKEGQNVTLSCEQNLNHDAMYWYRQDPGQGLRLIYYSQIVNDFQKGDIAEGYSVSREKKESFPLTVTSAQKNPTAFYLCASSIPVTGTTDTQYFGPGTRLTVL.

This rearrangement joins TRBV9 to TRBJ2-7; 8 positions agree with TRBD2. This CDR3 has 13 amino acids. Germline-derived CDR1 and CDR2 are SGDLS and YYNGEE. Trimming took 4 bases from V and 7 from J; bases not matched to a gene: 7. CDR3 DNA: TGTGCCAGCAGCTCCCGGGGGGGCCGGGAGCAGTACTTC. Its translation is CASSSRGGREQYF.

V and J are TRBV28 and TRBJ1-5; TRBD1 might be the D (5 bases). Deletions cut 6 bases from V and 7 bases from J, with 13 bases between. The CDR3 totals 13 residues. Germline V gene sequence: CDR1 MDHEN, CDR2 SYDVKM. The CDR3 DNA reads TGTGCCAGCAGGCGGGGGAGCTCCCAGCCCCAGCATTTT. It translates to CASRRGSSQPQHF.

This clone occurred a few times. The chain links TRBV18 to TRBJ2-3; possible D gene TRBD2, 6 bases. CDR3 length equals 15 residues. CDR1 and CDR2 from the germline V gene are KGHSH and LQKENI. The ends were cut back, 8 bases at V and 2 bases at J, with 17 bases in the middle. The CDR3 loop is CASSRRRDDTDTQYF. The CDR3 DNA reads as TGTGCCAGCAGCAGAAGGCGGGACGACACAGATACGCAGTATTTT.

This chain uses TRBV28 with TRBJ1-2, with a weak D call TRBD1 (5 bases). In germline, CDR1 is MDHEN, CDR2 SYDVKM. This CDR3 has 15 residues. V dropped 7 bases and J dropped 3 bases, with 18 bases sitting between them. In nucleotides, the CDR3 is TGTGCCAGCACATCCTTCCCGGGGGTGGACTATGGCTACACCTTC. Translated: CASTSFPGVDYGYTF.

The table lists this clone with a few counts. The chain links TRBV30 to TRBJ2-3; 10 nucleotides align to TRBD2. Germline trimming cut 5 bases from V and 1 base from J; bases unmatched to any gene: 6. The germline V gene has CDR1 GTSNPN and CDR2 SVGIG (reference sequence). This CDR3 has 15 residues. The CDR3, as DNA: TGTGCCTGGTGGGGTCTAGCGGGAGGCACAGATACGCAGTATTTT. Its translation is CAWWGLAGGTDTQYF.

This clone came up a few times. V gene TRBV5-6 combines with J gene TRBJ1-2; D remains unclear. This CDR3 comprises 14 residues. The germline V gene has CDR1 SGHDT and CDR2 YYEEEE. Trimming cost V 3 bases and J 5 bases, with 14 bases left between them. This CDR3 is CASSSGLPGYGYTF. In nucleotides, the CDR3 is TGTGCCAGCAGCTCCGGCCTCCCGGGATATGGCTACACCTTC.

This clone was seen more than once but under ten times. The rearrangement uses TRBV28 and TRBJ2-3; 14 nucleotides line up with TRBD2. The CDR3 contains 16 residues. CDR1 MDHEN and CDR2 SYDVKM come from the germline V gene. V trimming: 5 bases; J trimming: 2 bases; junction bases outside the gene matches: 3. CDR3: CASSEGLAGVTDTQYF. The CDR3 nucleotides read TGTGCCAGCAGTGAGGGACTAGCGGGAGTCACAGATACGCAGTATTTT.

The genes are TRBV5-1 and TRBJ2-2, with D tentatively TRBD2 (5 bases). Trimming stripped 7 bases from V and 0 bases from J, with 13 bases between. The CDR3 length is 15 residues. Germline values: CDR1 SGHRS, CDR2 YFSETQ. The CDR3 DNA is TGCGCCAGCTCTAGCTCGCCAGCGAACACCGGGGAGCTGTTTTTT. It codes for CASSSSPANTGELFF.

This clone was seen more than once but under ten times. The chain recombines TRBV10-3 with TRBJ2-2; 7 bases are a match to TRBD1. The CDR3 is 15 residues long. Trimming removed 4 bases from V and 3 bases from J; junction bases left unmatched: 5. From germline, CDR1 is ENHRY and CDR2 SYGVKD. The CDR3, as DNA: TGTGCCATCAGTGTGGAAGGGGGCTACACCGGGGAGCTGTTTTTT. It is translated as CAISVEGGYTGELFF.

This clone was seen only a few times. The rearrangement uses TRBV30 and TRBJ1-6, with 8 bases matching TRBD1. The CDR3 extends over 14 amino acids. V was clipped by 5 bases and J by 8 bases; unmatched bases: 8. Germline V lookup: CDR1 GTSNPN, CDR2 SVGIG (reference sequence). The CDR3, as DNA: TGTGCCTGGGAAAGACAGGGGCTATATTCACCCCTCCACTTT. It codes for CAWERQGLYSPLHF. Supplemented by reference TRBV30 and TRBJ1-6, the full variable domain reads SQTIHQWPATLVQPVGSPLSLECTVEGTSNPNLYWYRQAAGRGLQLLFYSVGIGQISSEVPQNLSASRPQDRQFILSSKKLLLSDSGFYLCAWERQGLYSPLHFGNGTRLTVT.

This clone was detected only a few times. This sequence joins TRBV13 and TRBJ1-4; 7 positions agree with TRBD1. The CDR3 loop spans 16 amino acids. J gave up 0 bases and V 5 bases, and 6 bases lay outside the gene matches. CDR1 and CDR2 (germline): PRHDT, FYEKMQ (reference sequence). CDR3 amino acids: CASSSGQAATNEKLFF. CDR3 DNA: TGTGCCAGCAGCAGTGGACAGGCTGCAACTAATGAAAAACTGTTTTTT.

This clone occurred many times. The V and J genes are TRBV30 and TRBJ1-6; weak D call: TRBD1 (5 bases). The CDR3 spans 13 residues. Looked up from germline, CDR1 is GTSNPN and CDR2 is SVGIG (reference sequence). The V end was cut by 4 bases, the J end by 4 bases, with 8 bases between. The CDR3 DNA reads as TGTGCCTGGACCGGACATTATAATTCACCCCTCCACTTT. Translation: CAWTGHYNSPLHF.

This chain links TRBV6-1 with TRBJ1-1, with D maybe TRBD1 (5 bases). The CDR3 is 13 amino acids. The V gene's germline CDR1 is MNHNS and CDR2 SASEGT. V lost 6 bases, J lost 8 bases, and 16 bases lay in between. CDR3 sequence reads: CASSEKGAAEAFF. The CDR3 nucleotides are TGTGCCAGCAGCGAGAAAGGGGCTGCGGAAGCTTTCTTT.

This clone has a handful of counts. The V call is TRBV30, the J call TRBJ1-2; D is perhaps TRBD1 (5 bases). The CDR3 consists of 13 residues. Trimming left V 5 bases short and J 4 bases short, with 14 bases between. Germline CDR1 reads GTSNPN; CDR2 reads SVGIG (reference sequence). CDR3 bases: TGTGCCTGGGGGAAGGTGCAGGGCTATGGCTACACCTTC. This codes for CAWGKVQGYGYTF.